A single sample is the source of the 3 T cell receptor beta chains below, sequenced in a study of blood T cells in healthy people across ages. Primed by a sample-barcoded 5' primer and a J-beta primer mix, a second PCR proceeded for roughly 6 to 12 cycles. TCRdb itself ran the 5' RACE reads through MiXCR, one entry per CDR3 protein. The data show around 1,100,000 distinct CDR3 sequences, more than 30% seen once. The source material was blood. These receptor sequences come from a man between 18 and 29 years old in good health.

This clonotype was picked up a small number of times. The rearrangement joins TRBV6-6 to TRBJ2-1; D is perhaps TRBD2 (6 bases). This CDR3 is 12 amino acids long. Trimming shortened V by 8 bases and J by 9 bases, and 14 bases separated the two germline ends. Germline loops: CDR1 MNHNY, CDR2 SVGAGI (reference sequence). The CDR3 loop is CASATRAGEQFF. The CDR3 DNA reads as TGTGCCAGCGCGACCAGAGCGGGTGAGCAGTTCTTC.

V and J are TRBV28 and TRBJ1-2; 7 positions agree with TRBD1. Germline V CDR1 and CDR2: MDHEN, SYDVKM. Trimming took 3 bases from V and 6 from J; bases not matched to a gene: 10. The length of the CDR3 is 15 residues. As DNA, the CDR3 is TGTGCCAGCAGTTTGGGGCAGGGGGATTCCGATGGCTACACCTTC. This gives the protein CASSLGQGDSDGYTF.

V and J are TRBV7-2 and TRBJ2-1; D tentatively reads TRBD1 or TRBD2 (6 bases each). CDR3 length: 14 amino acids. The germline V gene encodes CDR1 SGHTA and CDR2 FQGNSA. Trimming took 5 bases from V and 7 from J, leaving 15 bases between them. The CDR3 protein is CASSPGAGRNEQFF. CDR3 in DNA: TGTGCCAGCAGCCCAGGGGCAGGGAGGAATGAGCAGTTCTTC. The full variable domain, rest sourced from reference TRBV7-2 and TRBJ2-1, is GAGVSQSPSNKVTEKGKDVELRCDPISGHTALYWYRQSLGQGLEFLIYFQGNSAPDKSGLPSDRFSAERTGGSVSTLTIQRTQQEDSAVYLCASSPGAGRNEQFFGPGTRLTVL.